A single sample is the source of the 21 T cell receptor beta chains below, sequenced in a study of blood T cell repertoires in COVID-19. Sequencing was performed with immunoSEQ multiplex PCR; in TCRdb, only in-frame clones are kept and a portion is missing. The profile covers around 160,000 clones, with approximately 80% appearing a single time and about an eighth taken by the ten largest. The sample consisted of PBMCs or T cells enriched from blood (not recorded which). Receptors were obtained from a woman aged 60-75 years who had recovered from COVID-19.

The sample holds one count of this clone. This chain uses TRBV2 with TRBJ1-1; D remains unclear. Trimming pared 1 base from V and 7 bases from J, leaving 16 bases between. The CDR3 spans 15 residues. CDR1 is SNHLY, CDR2 FYNNEI, per germline. The CDR3 region has the DNA TGTGCCAGCAGTGAAGGGAGGGCATGGAAGGGTGAAGCTTTCTTT. Its translation is CASSEGRAWKGEAFF.

The chain joins TRBV15 to TRBJ2-7, with D possibly matching TRBD2 (6 bases). With 5 bases removed from V and 3 bases from J, the gap between germline ends came to 23 bases. The CDR3 totals 17 residues. CDR1 LNHNV and CDR2 YYDKDF come from the germline V gene (reference sequence). Here the CDR3 reads CATSQEGWAAGRYEQYF. CDR3 bases: TGTGCCACCAGCCAGGAGGGTTGGGCAGCCGGTCGCTACGAGCAGTACTTC.

This clone was observed a few times. V usage is TRBV27 and J usage is TRBJ1-6, with no clear D. This CDR3 region has 14 residues. CDR1 and CDR2 from the germline V gene are MNHEY and SMNVEV (reference sequence). The germline V and J ends were trimmed by 2 bases and 9 bases, with 11 bases remaining between them. The CDR3 DNA follows: TGTGCCAGCAGTTTAACCAGAGGGCGTTCACCCCTCCACTTT. Residues: CASSLTRGRSPLHF.

The chain employs TRBV28 and TRBJ1-5, with D uncertain. The CDR3 extends over 14 amino acids. Trimming shortened V by 1 base and J by 3 bases, and 7 bases separated the two germline ends. Germline lookup yields CDR1 MDHEN and CDR2 SYDVKM. CDR3 coding DNA: TGTGCCAGCAGTTTATCTCCCCCCAATCAGCCCCAGCATTTT. It codes for CASSLSPPNQPQHF.

The chain uses TRBV2 and TRBJ1-1; D is perhaps TRBD1 (6 bases). CDR3 size: 13 residues. Germline V gives CDR1 SNHLY, CDR2 FYNNEI. V lost 4 bases and J 4 bases, leaving 10 bases between the germline ends. CDR3 DNA sequence: TGTGCCAGCAGTGTTCTAGGGGGCACTGAAGCTTTCTTT. Amino acids: CASSVLGGTEAFF.

V is TRBV20-1 and J is TRBJ2-5, with TRBD1 as a possible D gene (6 bases). This CDR3 comprises 11 residues. Trimming pared 6 bases from V and 5 bases from J, leaving 10 bases between. The germline V gene has CDR1 DFQATT and CDR2 SNEGSKA (reference sequence). The CDR3 here is CSARGFETQYF. CDR3 DNA: TGCAGTGCGAGGGGGTTTGAGACCCAGTACTTC.

V gene TRBV9 combines with J gene TRBJ2-1, with TRBD2 identical over 14 bases. The CDR3 contains 15 residues. V dropped 4 bases and J dropped 13; count of bases not matched to a gene: 10. CDR1 SGDLS and CDR2 YYNGEE come from the germline V gene. CDR3 sequence: CASSTSPTSGRAQFF. CDR3 nucleotide sequence: TGTGCCAGCAGCACTAGCCCGACTAGCGGGAGGGCCCAGTTCTTC.

CDR3 in DNA: TGCGCCAGCAGCTTCCCACCCGACAGATCAAACACTGAAGCTTTCTTT. It codes for CASSFPPDRSNTEAFF. The V gene is TRBV5-1, the J gene TRBJ1-1; a weak D match, TRBD1 (5 bases). The CDR3 contains 16 residues. The germline V and J ends were trimmed by 2 bases and 2 bases, with 16 bases remaining between them. The germline V gene has CDR1 SGHRS and CDR2 YFSETQ.

This chain joins TRBV5-5 and TRBJ1-6; D ambiguous. The CDR3 totals 14 residues. V was shortened by 0 bases and J by 2 bases, with 3 bases between the two germline ends. Per the germline V gene, CDR1 is SGHKS and CDR2 is YYEKEE (reference sequence). CDR3 in amino acids: CASSLDTYNSPLHF. In DNA form, the CDR3 reads TGTGCCAGCAGCTTGGACACCTATAATTCACCCCTCCACTTT. Drawing the rest from reference TRBV5-5 and TRBJ1-6, the complete variable domain is DAGVTQSPTHLIKTRGQQVTLRCSPISGHKSVSWYQQVLGQGPQFIFQYYEKEERGRGNFPDRFSARQFPNYSSELNVNALLLGDSALYLCASSLDTYNSPLHFGNGTRLTVT.

The CDR3 DNA sequence: TGTGCCAGCAGCGTCCACTTCAGGCAGGGGGCAGATACGCAGTATTTT. Its protein is CASSVHFRQGADTQYF. The chain carries TRBV9 and TRBJ2-3; 7 nucleotides line up with TRBD1. V lost 2 bases and J lost 4; bases outside the gene matches: 10. This CDR3 has 16 amino acids. Looked up from germline, CDR1 is SGDLS and CDR2 is YYNGEE.

This rearrangement joins TRBV2 to TRBJ1-2; 12 bases map to TRBD1. V lost 2 bases, J lost 8 bases, and 6 bases stayed unmatched. In germline, CDR1 is SNHLY, CDR2 FYNNEI. CDR3 length: 15 amino acids. The CDR3 loop is CASSETGTGGAGYTF. CDR3 coding DNA: TGTGCCAGCAGTGAAACCGGGACAGGGGGCGCAGGCTACACCTTC.

This clone was seen repeatedly, ten times or more. The chain has TRBV14 and TRBJ2-2; TRBD2 matches at 10 bases. The CDR3 spans 16 residues. Germline CDR1 reads SGHDN; CDR2 reads FVKESK. Trimming took 4 bases from V and 1 from J; bases not matched to a gene: 3. The CDR3 sequence is CASSPGLAQNTGELFF. CDR3 coding DNA: TGTGCCAGCAGCCCGGGACTAGCGCAGAACACCGGGGAGCTGTTTTTT.

This clone was detected only once. This sequence joins TRBV6-5 and TRBJ1-6, with a possible D match to TRBD1 (6 bases). The CDR3 has 15 residues. The germline gives CDR1 MNHEY, CDR2 SVGAGI. Trimming left V 6 bases short and J 6 bases short, with 15 bases between. The CDR3 loop reads CASRFKDRSNSPLHF. The CDR3 DNA is TGTGCCAGCAGGTTTAAGGACAGAAGTAATTCACCCCTCCACTTT.

The chain employs TRBV7-9 and TRBJ1-3; D perhaps matches TRBD1 (6 bases). The V and J ends lost 5 bases and 2 bases respectively, with 16 bases between them. The CDR3 totals 16 residues. From germline, CDR1 is SEHNR and CDR2 FQNEAQ (reference sequence). The CDR3: CASSHDPGAAGNTIYF. The CDR3 region has the DNA TGTGCCAGCAGCCACGACCCAGGGGCGGCTGGAAACACCATATATTTT.

The CDR3 coding sequence is TGTGCCAGACATGGACAGGGATCCTACGAGCAGTACTTC. It translates to CARHGQGSYEQYF. The chain employs TRBV25-1 and TRBJ2-7, with 8 bases lining up with TRBD1. CDR1 is MGHDK, CDR2 SYGVNS, per germline. This CDR3 is built from 13 residues. The V and J ends lost 9 bases and 1 base, in that order; junction bases with no gene match: 5.

The chain is built from TRBV2 and TRBJ1-2; no clear D. The CDR3 runs to 18 residues. V was clipped by 7 bases and J by 1 base, with 25 bases between them. The germline V gene has CDR1 SNHLY and CDR2 FYNNEI. The CDR3 sequence is CASTQGPPFGGYNYGYTF. CDR3 nucleotides: TGTGCCAGCACCCAAGGCCCCCCGTTCGGAGGCTATAACTATGGCTACACCTTC.

V usage is TRBV5-1 and J usage is TRBJ2-7, with D unresolved. CDR1 is SGHRS and CDR2 is YFSETQ in the germline V gene. The V and J ends lost 2 bases and 3 bases respectively, with 12 bases between them. The CDR3 loop spans 14 amino acids. DNA of the CDR3: TGCGCCAGCAGCTTCGACGGGTCGGGCTACGAGCAGTACTTC. Translation gives CASSFDGSGYEQYF.

This sequence joins TRBV19 and TRBJ1-1; D ambiguous. Deletions cut 3 bases from V and 1 base from J, with 6 bases between. This CDR3 has 13 residues. Per the germline V gene, CDR1 is LNHDA and CDR2 is SQIVND (reference sequence). The DNA of the CDR3 is TGTGCCAGTAGTATGGCACAGAACACTGAAGCTTTCTTT. This gives the protein CASSMAQNTEAFF. Full variable domain (remainder filled in from reference TRBV19 and TRBJ1-1): DGGITQSPKYLFRKEGQNVTLSCEQNLNHDAMYWYRQDPGQGLRLIYYSQIVNDFQKGDIAEGYSVSREKKESFPLTVTSAQKNPTAFYLCASSMAQNTEAFFGQGTRLTVV.

The rearrangement uses TRBV5-6 and TRBJ2-3; maybe TRBD2 (6 bases). V lost 0 bases to trimming and J lost 2 bases, with 13 bases between them. Germline values: CDR1 SGHDT, CDR2 YYEEEE. This CDR3 comprises 16 residues. This chain's CDR3 is CASSLVPEGATDTQYF. The DNA for the CDR3 is TGTGCCAGCAGCTTGGTTCCGGAGGGAGCCACAGATACGCAGTATTTT.

The V gene is TRBV19, the J gene TRBJ2-1, with 8 bases lining up with TRBD1. This CDR3 has 17 amino acids. CDR1 is LNHDA, CDR2 SQIVND, per germline (reference sequence). V gave up 3 bases and J gave up 0 bases; unmatched junction bases: 7. The CDR3 protein is CASSMSWDRSSYNEQFF. CDR3 sequence (DNA): TGTGCCAGTAGTATGAGTTGGGACAGGAGCTCCTACAATGAGCAGTTCTTC. The full variable domain, in which reference TRBV19 and TRBJ2-1 provide the parts outside the CDR3, is DGGITQSPKYLFRKEGQNVTLSCEQNLNHDAMYWYRQDPGQGLRLIYYSQIVNDFQKGDIAEGYSVSREKKESFPLTVTSAQKNPTAFYLCASSMSWDRSSYNEQFFGPGTRLTVL.

The rearrangement joins TRBV7-9 to TRBJ2-1; possibly TRBD2 for D (5 bases). The length of the CDR3 is 14 residues. Germline-derived CDR1 and CDR2 are SEHNR and FQNEAQ (reference sequence). The ends were cut back, 5 bases at V and 4 bases at J, with 12 bases in the middle. The CDR3 protein is CASSPLERYNEQFF. DNA for the CDR3: TGTGCCAGCAGCCCGCTGGAGCGGTACAATGAGCAGTTCTTC. The whole variable domain, remainder taken from reference TRBV7-9 and TRBJ2-1, is DTGVSQNPRHKITKRGQNVTFRCDPISEHNRLYWYRQTLGQGPEFLTYFQNEAQLEKSRLLSDRFSAERPKGSFSTLEIQRTEQGDSAMYLCASSPLERYNEQFFGPGTRLTVL.